Sequencing of this TCR beta chain was carried out in a study of beta chain features in type 1 diabetes. Trimming left V 3 bases short and J 7 bases short, with 14 bases between. The CDR3 contains 14 residues. CDR1 is SGHNT and CDR2 is YYREEE in the germline V gene (reference sequence). Study-wide points: VDJ junctions sequenced from type 1 diabetes patients showed fewer insertions and more deletions.

CD45RO/CCR7/CD25/CD127/CD95/CD27 sorting isolated CD4+ naive, central memory, regulatory and stem cell-like memory cells. For this clone: Its antigen is unknown.

Reverse transcription of all isolated RNA meant that expressed TCRB transcripts were sequenced. Clones were sequenced by immunoSEQ multiplex PCR, and TCRdb holds only the in-frame ones, with some missing. The data show 140,000 or so clones, with about 10% seen just once and approximately 1.3% held by the top ten. The material sequenced was naive CD4+ T cells from blood. The clonotype originates from a man between 18 and 29 years old in good health. The chain uses TRBV5-4 and TRBJ2-1; D is perhaps TRBD2 (7 bases). CDR3 residues: CASSSEAGANEQFF. The DNA of the CDR3 is TGTGCCAGCAGCTCCGAGGCGGGGGCAAATGAGCAGTTCTTC.